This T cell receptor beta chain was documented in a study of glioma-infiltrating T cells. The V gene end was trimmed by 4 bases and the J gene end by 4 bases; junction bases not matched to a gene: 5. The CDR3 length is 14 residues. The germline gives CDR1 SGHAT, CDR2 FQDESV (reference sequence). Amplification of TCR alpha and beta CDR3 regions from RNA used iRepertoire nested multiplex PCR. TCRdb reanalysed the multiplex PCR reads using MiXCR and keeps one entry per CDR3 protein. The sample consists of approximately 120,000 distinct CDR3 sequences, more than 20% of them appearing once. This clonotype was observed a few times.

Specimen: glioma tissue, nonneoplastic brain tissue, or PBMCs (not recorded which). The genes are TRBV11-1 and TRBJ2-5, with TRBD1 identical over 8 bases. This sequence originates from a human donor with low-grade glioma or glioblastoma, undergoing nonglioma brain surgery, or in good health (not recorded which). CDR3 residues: CASSSWTGRETQYF. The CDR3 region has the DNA TGTGCCAGCAGCTCCTGGACAGGGAGAGAGACCCAGTACTTC.